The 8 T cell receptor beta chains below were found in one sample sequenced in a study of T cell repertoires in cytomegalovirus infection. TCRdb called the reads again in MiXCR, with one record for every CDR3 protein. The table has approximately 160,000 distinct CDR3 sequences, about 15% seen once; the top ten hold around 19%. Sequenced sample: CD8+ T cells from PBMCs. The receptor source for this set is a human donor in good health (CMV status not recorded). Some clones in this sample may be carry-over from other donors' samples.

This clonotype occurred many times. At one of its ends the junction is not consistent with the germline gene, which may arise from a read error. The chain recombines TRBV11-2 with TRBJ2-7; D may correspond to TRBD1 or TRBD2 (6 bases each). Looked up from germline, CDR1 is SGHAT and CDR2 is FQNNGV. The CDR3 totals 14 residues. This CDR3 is CASSLGGGSYEQYF. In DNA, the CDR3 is TGTGCCAGCAGTTTAGGAGGGGGGTCCTACGAGCAGTACTTC.

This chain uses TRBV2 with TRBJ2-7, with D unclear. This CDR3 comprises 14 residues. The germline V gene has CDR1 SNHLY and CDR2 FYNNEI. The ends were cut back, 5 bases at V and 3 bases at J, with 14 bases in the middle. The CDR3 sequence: CASSPLVQIYEQYF. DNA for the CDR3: TGTGCCAGCAGTCCCCTGGTCCAGATCTACGAGCAGTACTTC.

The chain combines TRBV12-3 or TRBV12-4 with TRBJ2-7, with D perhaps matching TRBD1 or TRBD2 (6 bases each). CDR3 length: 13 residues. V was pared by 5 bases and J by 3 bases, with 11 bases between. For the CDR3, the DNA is TGTGCCAGCAGTCGGGGGCCCTTCTACGAGCAGTACTTC. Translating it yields CASSRGPFYEQYF.

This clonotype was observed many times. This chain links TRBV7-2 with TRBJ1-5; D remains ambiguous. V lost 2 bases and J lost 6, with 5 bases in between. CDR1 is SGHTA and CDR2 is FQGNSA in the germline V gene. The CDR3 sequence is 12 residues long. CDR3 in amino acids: CASSLTGQPQHF. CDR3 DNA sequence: TGTGCCAGCAGCTTAACGGGTCAGCCCCAGCATTTT.

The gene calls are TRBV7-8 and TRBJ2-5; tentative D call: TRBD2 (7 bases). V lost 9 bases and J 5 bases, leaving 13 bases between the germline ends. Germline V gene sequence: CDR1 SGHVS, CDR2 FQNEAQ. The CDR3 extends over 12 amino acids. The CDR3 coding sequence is TGTGCCAGTACAGGGAGGGAGGAGACCCAGTACTTC. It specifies CASTGREETQYF.

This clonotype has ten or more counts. The CDR3 spells CASSRQGDEQYF. In nucleotides, the CDR3 is TGTGCCAGCAGTCGTCAGGGGGACGAGCAGTACTTC. The V gene is TRBV7-9, the J gene TRBJ2-7; 7 bases fit TRBD1. There are 12 residues in the CDR3. Germline V gene sequence: CDR1 SEHNR, CDR2 FQNEAQ (reference sequence). V lost 6 bases, J lost 5 bases, and 4 bases stayed unmatched.

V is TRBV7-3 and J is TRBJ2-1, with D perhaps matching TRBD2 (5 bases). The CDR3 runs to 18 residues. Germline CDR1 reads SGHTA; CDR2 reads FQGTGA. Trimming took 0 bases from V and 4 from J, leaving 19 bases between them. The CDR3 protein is CASSLTRFGLPPYNEQFF. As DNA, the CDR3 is TGTGCCAGCAGCTTAACAAGGTTCGGACTTCCACCTTACAATGAGCAGTTCTTC.

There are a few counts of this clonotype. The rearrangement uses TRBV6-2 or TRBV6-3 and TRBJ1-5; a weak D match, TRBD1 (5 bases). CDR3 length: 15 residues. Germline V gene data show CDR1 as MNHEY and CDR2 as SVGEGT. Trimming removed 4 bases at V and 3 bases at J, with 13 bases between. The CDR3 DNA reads TGTGCCAGCAGTTTGAGCAAAGGGGCCAATCAGCCCCAGCATTTT. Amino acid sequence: CASSLSKGANQPQHF.